This TCR beta chain derives from a study of blood T cell repertoires in COVID-19. About the study: PBMCs, B-cell-depleted T cells, or T cells provided the cDNA or gDNA that made up the material.

Repertoires were generated with immunoSEQ multiplex PCR, while TCRdb's copy carries only in-frame clones and drops some. The data contain a few hundred thousand clones, around nine tenths of them singletons. The CDR3 spans 12 residues. V lost 0 bases and J lost 7, with 3 bases in between. Germline V gene sequence: CDR1 WSHSY, CDR2 SAAADI. The specimen sequenced was peripheral blood. The source is a woman aged 55 to 70 with COVID-19, enrolled during active disease. The V and J genes are TRBV10-2 and TRBJ2-2; D remains unclear. CDR3 DNA: TGCGCCAGCAGTGAGTCCTACGGGGAGCTGTTTTTT. Encoded protein: CASSESYGELFF.